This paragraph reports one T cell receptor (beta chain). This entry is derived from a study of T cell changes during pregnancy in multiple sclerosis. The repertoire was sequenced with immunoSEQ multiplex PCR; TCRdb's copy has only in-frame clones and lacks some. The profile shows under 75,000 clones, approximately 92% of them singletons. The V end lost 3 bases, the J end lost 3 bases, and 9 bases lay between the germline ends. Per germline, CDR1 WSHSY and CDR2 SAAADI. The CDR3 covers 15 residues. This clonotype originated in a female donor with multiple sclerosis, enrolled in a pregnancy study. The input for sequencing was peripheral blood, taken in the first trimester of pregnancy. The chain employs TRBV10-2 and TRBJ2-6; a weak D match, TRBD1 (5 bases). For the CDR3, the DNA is TGCGCCAGCAGTGACTGGGGCCATGGGGCCAACGTCCTGACTTTC. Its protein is CASSDWGHGANVLTF.